Listed here are 5 T cell receptor beta chains from one sample, sequenced in a study of cytomegalovirus exposure and HLA in healthy donors. PCR used 60 Vbeta primers and 13 Jbeta primers. TCRdb's copy holds only in-frame clones and misses some; the assay was immunoSEQ multiplex PCR. The sample holds roughly 130,000 clones; roughly 82% are singletons and the top ten take 11%. Input material: PBMCs. Source of these receptors: a male donor in good health and CMV-seropositive.

This chain links TRBV28 with TRBJ1-2; maybe TRBD1 (5 bases). Per germline, CDR1 MDHEN and CDR2 SYDVKM. Trimming left V 7 bases short and J 4 bases short, with 16 bases between. CDR3 length: 14 residues. CDR3: CASTRALLGYGYTF. For the CDR3, the DNA is TGTGCCAGCACCAGGGCCCTTTTAGGCTATGGCTACACCTTC.

The V gene is TRBV28, the J gene TRBJ1-2; D call uncertain. V dropped 5 bases and J dropped 8 bases, with 15 bases sitting between them. The CDR3 covers 13 residues. Germline V gene data show CDR1 as MDHEN and CDR2 as SYDVKM. CDR3 region: CASSRARREGYTF. CDR3 DNA sequence: TGTGCCAGCAGTCGGGCGAGAAGGGAGGGCTACACCTTC.

A few counts support this clone. This chain links TRBV5-1 with TRBJ2-7; 9 nucleotides match TRBD1. The CDR3 contains 16 residues. The V gene end was trimmed by 0 bases and the J gene end by 2 bases; junction bases not matched to a gene: 6. Germline CDR1 is SGHRS and CDR2 is YFSETQ. The CDR3 DNA reads as TGCGCCAGCAGCTTGGGTTTGACAGGGGGGACCTACGAGCAGTACTTC. Protein product: CASSLGLTGGTYEQYF.

The chain carries TRBV30 and TRBJ2-1; 8 nucleotides line up with TRBD1. The CDR3 is made up of 14 amino acids. Germline V gene sequence: CDR1 GTSNPN, CDR2 SVGIG (reference sequence). J was trimmed by 8 bases and V by 8 bases; bases with no gene match: 14. DNA for the CDR3: TGTGCCCCCCTGCCGACAGGGGTTGGGCATGAGCAGTTCTTC. Protein sequence: CAPLPTGVGHEQFF.

The V call is TRBV7-3, the J call TRBJ2-1; 10 nucleotides line up with TRBD2. The germline CDR1 and CDR2 sequences are SGHTA and FQGTGA. The J segment lost 0 bases and the V segment lost 1 base, leaving 6 bases of the junction unmatched. This CDR3 spans 18 amino acids. Written as DNA, the CDR3 is TGTGCCAGCAGCTTAAAGGGGGTAGCGGGAGGCTCCTACAATGAGCAGTTCTTC. It translates to CASSLKGVAGGSYNEQFF.